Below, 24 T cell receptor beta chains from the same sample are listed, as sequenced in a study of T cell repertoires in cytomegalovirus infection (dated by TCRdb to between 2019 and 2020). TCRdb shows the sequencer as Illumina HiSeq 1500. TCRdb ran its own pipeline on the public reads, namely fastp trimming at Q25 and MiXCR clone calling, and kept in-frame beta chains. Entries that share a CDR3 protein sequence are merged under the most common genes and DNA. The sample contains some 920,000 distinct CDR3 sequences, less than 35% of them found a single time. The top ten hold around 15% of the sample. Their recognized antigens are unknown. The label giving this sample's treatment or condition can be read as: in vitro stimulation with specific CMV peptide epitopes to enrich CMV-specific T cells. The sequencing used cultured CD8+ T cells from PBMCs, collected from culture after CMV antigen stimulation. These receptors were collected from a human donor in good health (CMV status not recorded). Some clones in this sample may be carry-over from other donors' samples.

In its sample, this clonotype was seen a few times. The CDR3 nucleotides read TGTGCCAGCAGCTTGGACAGGCCTAGAAACACCATATATTTT. It is translated as CASSLDRPRNTIYF. The J gene is TRBJ1-3, the V gene TRBV7-9; 7 bases align to TRBD1. The trim removed 3 bases at V and 5 bases at J, leaving 4 bases unmatched. The CDR3 totals 14 residues. Germline V lookup: CDR1 SEHNR, CDR2 FQNEAQ (reference sequence).

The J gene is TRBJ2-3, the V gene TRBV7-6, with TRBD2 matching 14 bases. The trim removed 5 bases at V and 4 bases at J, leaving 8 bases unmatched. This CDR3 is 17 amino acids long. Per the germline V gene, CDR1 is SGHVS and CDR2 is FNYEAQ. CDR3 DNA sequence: TGTGCCAGCAGCCCGGGACTAGCGGGGGAACAATCAGATACGCAGTATTTT. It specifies CASSPGLAGEQSDTQYF. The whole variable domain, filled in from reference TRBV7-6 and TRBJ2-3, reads GAGVSQSPRYKVTKRGQDVALRCDPISGHVSLYWYRQALGQGPEFLTYFNYEAQQDKSGLPNDRFSAERPEGSISTLTIQRTEQRDSAMYRCASSPGLAGEQSDTQYFGPGTRLTVL.

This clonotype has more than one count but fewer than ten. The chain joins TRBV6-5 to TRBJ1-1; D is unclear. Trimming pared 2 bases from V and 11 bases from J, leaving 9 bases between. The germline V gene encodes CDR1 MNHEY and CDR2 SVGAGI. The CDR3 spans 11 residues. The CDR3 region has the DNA TGTGCCAGCAGTTACGCGAACGCGGCTTTCTTT. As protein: CASSYANAAFF.

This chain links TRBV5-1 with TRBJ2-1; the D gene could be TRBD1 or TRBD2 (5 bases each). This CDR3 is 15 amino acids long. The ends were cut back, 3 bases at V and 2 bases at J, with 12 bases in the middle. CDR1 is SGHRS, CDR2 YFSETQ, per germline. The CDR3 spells CASSWLMGPYNEQFF. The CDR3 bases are TGCGCCAGCAGCTGGTTGATGGGACCCTACAATGAGCAGTTCTTC.

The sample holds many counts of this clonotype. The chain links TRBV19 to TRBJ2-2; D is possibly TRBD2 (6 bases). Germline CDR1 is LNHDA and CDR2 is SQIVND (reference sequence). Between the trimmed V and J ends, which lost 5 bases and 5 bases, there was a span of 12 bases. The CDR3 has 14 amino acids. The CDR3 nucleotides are TGTGCCAGTAGTCCCGGGGGAAGGACCGGGGAGCTGTTTTTT. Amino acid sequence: CASSPGGRTGELFF.

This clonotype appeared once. Here the CDR3 DNA reads TGTGCCACCAGTGATCGACAATTCACCGGGGAGCTGTTTTTT. It is translated as CATSDRQFTGELFF. The chain recombines TRBV24-1 with TRBJ2-2; D gene uncertain. CDR1 is KGHDR, CDR2 SFDVKD, per germline. V was trimmed by 3 bases and J by 4 bases, leaving 8 bases between them. The CDR3 totals 14 residues.

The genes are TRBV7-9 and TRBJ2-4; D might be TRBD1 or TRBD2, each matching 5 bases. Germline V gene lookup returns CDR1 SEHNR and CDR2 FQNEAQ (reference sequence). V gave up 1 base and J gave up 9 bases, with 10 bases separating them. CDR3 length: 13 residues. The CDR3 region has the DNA TGTGCCAGCAGCTTAGGGGGCCTAGCCATTCAGTACTTC. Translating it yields CASSLGGLAIQYF.

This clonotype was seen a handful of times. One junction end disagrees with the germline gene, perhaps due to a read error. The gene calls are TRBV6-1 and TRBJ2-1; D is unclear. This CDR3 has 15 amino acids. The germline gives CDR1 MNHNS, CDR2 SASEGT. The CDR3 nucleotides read TGTGCCAGCAGGGAAGGTTTCAGTACTCTCAATGAGCAGTTCTTC. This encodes CASREGFSTLNEQFF.

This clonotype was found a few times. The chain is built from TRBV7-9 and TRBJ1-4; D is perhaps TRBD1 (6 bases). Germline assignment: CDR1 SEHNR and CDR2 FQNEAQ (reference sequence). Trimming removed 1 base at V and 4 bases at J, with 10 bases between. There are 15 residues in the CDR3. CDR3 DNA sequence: TGTGCCAGCAGCTTAGTACAGGGCCGTAATGAAAAACTGTTTTTT. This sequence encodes CASSLVQGRNEKLFF.

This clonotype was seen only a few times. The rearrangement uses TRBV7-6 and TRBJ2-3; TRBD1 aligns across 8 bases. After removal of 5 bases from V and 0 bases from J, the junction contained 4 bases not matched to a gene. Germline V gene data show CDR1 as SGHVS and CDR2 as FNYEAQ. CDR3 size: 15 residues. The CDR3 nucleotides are TGTGCCAGCAGCAATACAGGGGGTAGCACAGATACGCAGTATTTT. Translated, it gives CASSNTGGSTDTQYF.

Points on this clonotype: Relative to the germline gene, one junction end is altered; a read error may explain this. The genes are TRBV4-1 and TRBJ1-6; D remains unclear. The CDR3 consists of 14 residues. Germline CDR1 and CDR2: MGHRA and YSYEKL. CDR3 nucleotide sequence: TGCGCCAGCAGCCAAGTCCCAATTACATCTGACGGGCCCTTT. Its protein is CASSQVPITSDGPF.

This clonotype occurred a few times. CDR3 protein: CASSYSRADGYNEQFF. CDR3 nucleotide sequence: TGTGCCAGCAGTTACTCTCGCGCGGACGGGTACAATGAGCAGTTCTTC. The chain recombines TRBV6-6 with TRBJ2-1; D remains unclear. Per the germline V gene, CDR1 is MNHNY and CDR2 is SVGAGI (reference sequence). V shed 0 bases and J shed 4 bases, with 13 bases lying between them. The CDR3 is 16 amino acids.

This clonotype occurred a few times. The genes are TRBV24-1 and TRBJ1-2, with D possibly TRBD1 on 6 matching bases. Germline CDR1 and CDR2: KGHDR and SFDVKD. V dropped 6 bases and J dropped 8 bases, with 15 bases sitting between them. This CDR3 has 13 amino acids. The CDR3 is CATSIQGRDGYTF. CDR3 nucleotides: TGTGCCACCAGTATACAGGGTCGAGACGGCTACACCTTC.

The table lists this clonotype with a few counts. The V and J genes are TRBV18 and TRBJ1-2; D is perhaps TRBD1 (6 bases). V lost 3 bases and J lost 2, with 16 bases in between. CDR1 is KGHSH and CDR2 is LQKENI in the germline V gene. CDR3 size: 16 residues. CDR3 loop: CASSPERPQGNYGYTF. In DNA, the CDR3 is TGTGCCAGCTCACCCGAGCGGCCACAGGGAAACTATGGCTACACCTTC. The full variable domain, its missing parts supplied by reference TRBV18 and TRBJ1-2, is NAGVMQNPRHLVRRRGQEARLRCSPMKGHSHVYWYRQLPEEGLKFMVYLQKENIIDESGMPKERFSAEFPKEGPSILRIQQVVRGDSAAYFCASSPERPQGNYGYTFGSGTRLTVV.

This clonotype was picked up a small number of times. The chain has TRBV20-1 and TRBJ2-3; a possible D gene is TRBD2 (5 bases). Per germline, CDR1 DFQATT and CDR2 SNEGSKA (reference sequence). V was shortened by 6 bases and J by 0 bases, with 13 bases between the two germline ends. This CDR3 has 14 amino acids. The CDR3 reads CSAPPGDSTDTQYF. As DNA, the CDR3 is TGCAGTGCACCCCCCGGGGATAGCACAGATACGCAGTATTTT.

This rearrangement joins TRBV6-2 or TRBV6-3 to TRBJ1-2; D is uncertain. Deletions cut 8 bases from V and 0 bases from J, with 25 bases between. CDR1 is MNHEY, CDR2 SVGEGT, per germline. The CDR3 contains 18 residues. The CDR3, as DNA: TGTGCCAGCGGTGATGACGGCTTAAGAACGCAAGCTAACTATGGCTACACCTTC. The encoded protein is CASGDDGLRTQANYGYTF.

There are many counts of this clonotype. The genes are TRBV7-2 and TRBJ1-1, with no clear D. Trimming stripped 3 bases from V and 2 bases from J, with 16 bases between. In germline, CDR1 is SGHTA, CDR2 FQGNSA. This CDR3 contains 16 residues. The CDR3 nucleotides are TGTGCCAGCAGCTTGGCATTCACAGAGTTAAACACTGAAGCTTTCTTT. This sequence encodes CASSLAFTELNTEAFF.

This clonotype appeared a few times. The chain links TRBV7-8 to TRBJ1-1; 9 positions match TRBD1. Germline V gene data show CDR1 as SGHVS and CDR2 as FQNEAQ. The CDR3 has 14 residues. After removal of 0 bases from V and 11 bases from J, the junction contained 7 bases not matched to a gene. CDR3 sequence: CASSLADRGTIAFF. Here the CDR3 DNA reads TGTGCCAGCAGCTTAGCGGACAGGGGTACTATTGCTTTCTTT.

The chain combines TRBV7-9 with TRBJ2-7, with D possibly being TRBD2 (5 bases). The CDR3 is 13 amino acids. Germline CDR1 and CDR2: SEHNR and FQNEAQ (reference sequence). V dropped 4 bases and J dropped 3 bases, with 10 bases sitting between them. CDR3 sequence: CASSSGVIYEQYF. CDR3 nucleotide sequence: TGTGCCAGCAGCTCCGGGGTAATCTACGAGCAGTACTTC.

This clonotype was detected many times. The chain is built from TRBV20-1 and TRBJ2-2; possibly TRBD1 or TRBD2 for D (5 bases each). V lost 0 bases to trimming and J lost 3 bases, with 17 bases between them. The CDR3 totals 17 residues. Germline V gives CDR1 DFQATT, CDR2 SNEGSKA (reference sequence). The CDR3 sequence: CSARDHLGDAYTGELFF. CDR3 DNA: TGCAGTGCTAGAGATCATCTAGGGGACGCATACACCGGGGAGCTGTTTTTT.

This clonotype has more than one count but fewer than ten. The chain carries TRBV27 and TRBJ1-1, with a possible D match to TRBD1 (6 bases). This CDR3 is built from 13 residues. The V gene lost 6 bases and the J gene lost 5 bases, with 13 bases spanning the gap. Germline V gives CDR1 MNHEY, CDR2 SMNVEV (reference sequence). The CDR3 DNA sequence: TGTGCCAGCAGACAGGGTTGGTGGACTGAAGCTTTCTTT. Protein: CASRQGWWTEAFF.

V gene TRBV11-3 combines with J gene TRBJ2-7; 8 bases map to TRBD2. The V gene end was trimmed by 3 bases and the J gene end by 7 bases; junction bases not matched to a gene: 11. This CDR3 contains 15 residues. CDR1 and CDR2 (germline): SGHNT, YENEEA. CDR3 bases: TGTGCCAGCAGCTTCGGCGCGGGGGGCACCCGGGAGCAGTACTTC. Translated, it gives CASSFGAGGTREQYF.

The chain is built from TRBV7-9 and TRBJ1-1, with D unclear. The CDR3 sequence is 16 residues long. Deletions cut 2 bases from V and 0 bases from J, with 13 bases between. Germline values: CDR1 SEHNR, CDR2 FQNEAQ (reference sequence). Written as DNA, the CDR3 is TGTGCCAGCAGCTTACCCCAAGGGCGTCTGAACACTGAAGCTTTCTTT. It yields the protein CASSLPQGRLNTEAFF.

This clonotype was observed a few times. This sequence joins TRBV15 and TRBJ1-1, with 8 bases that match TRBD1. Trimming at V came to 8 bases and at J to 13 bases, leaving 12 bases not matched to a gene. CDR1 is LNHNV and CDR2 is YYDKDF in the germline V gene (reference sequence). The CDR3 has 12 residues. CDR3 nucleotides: TGTGCCACCGCCGGCTCAGGGGGCTTTGTTTTCTTT. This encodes CATAGSGGFVFF.